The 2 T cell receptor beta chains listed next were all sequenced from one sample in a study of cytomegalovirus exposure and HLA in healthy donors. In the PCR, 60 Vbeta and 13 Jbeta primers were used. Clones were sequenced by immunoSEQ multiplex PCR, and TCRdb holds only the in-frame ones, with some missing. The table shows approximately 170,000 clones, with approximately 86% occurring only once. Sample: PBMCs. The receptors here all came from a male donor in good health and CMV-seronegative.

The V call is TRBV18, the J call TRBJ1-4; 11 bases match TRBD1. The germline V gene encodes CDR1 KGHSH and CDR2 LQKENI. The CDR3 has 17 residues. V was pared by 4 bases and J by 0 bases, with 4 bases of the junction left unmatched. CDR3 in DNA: TGTGCCAGCTCACTCCTGGGACAGGGGGCAACTAATGAAAAACTGTTTTTT. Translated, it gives CASSLLGQGATNEKLFF.

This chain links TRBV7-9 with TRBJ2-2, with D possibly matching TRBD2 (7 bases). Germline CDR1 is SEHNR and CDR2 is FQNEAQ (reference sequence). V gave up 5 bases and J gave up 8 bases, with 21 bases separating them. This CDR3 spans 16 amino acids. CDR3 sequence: CASSARRAGDIGELFF. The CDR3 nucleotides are TGTGCCAGCAGCGCCCGGCGGGCGGGGGACATTGGGGAGCTGTTTTTT.